This T cell receptor (beta chain) was sequenced in a study of blood T cell repertoires in COVID-19. This clone has more than one count but fewer than ten. The CDR3 is 16 residues long. Germline lookup yields CDR1 LNHDA and CDR2 SQIVND (reference sequence). V lost 0 bases, J lost 7 bases, and 6 bases stayed unmatched. The data were produced by immunoSEQ multiplex PCR, yet TCRdb's version contains in-frame clones alone and is incomplete. The sample has 260,000 or so clones; about nine tenths are singletons. The sequencing sample was made of PBMCs or T cells enriched from blood (not recorded which). The V gene is TRBV19, the J gene TRBJ1-5; the match to TRBD1 covers 10 bases. This TCR came from a woman aged 40 to 50 with acute COVID-19. CDR3 in amino acids: CASSIEGTGVWQPQHF. Here the CDR3 DNA reads TGTGCCAGTAGTATAGAGGGGACAGGGGTTTGGCAGCCCCAGCATTTT.